The 25 T cell receptor beta chains below all came from one sample that was sequenced in a study of T cells after yellow fever vaccination. TCRdb fed the 5' RACE reads into MiXCR, producing one record per CDR3 protein. The table includes about 340,000 distinct CDR3 sequences, 12% detected once. This sample comprised CD4+ T cells sorted from PBMCs, obtained 15 days after the yellow fever booster vaccination. The receptors come from a man aged 18 to 30 who received the YFV17D yellow fever vaccine.

This clonotype has only a few counts. The J gene is TRBJ2-5, the V gene TRBV28, with 9 positions matching TRBD2. CDR3 length: 14 residues. After removal of 2 bases from V and 6 bases from J, the junction contained 4 bases not matched to a gene. Per germline, CDR1 MDHEN and CDR2 SYDVKM. CDR3 sequence: CASSLPLAGQTQYF. In DNA, the CDR3 is TGTGCCAGCAGTTTACCCCTAGCGGGACAGACCCAGTACTTC.

This clonotype was seen only a few times. The chain has TRBV24-1 and TRBJ2-5; no firm D call. This CDR3 is built from 12 residues. Trimming removed 5 bases from V and 5 bases from J, with 8 bases in between. Germline-derived CDR1 and CDR2 are KGHDR and SFDVKD. The CDR3 loop is CATSANGETQYF. The CDR3 nucleotides read TGTGCCACCAGTGCCAACGGTGAGACCCAGTACTTC.

This clonotype occurred many times. This sequence joins TRBV10-3 and TRBJ2-5; 8 bases agree with TRBD2. The CDR3 is made up of 14 amino acids. Germline loops: CDR1 ENHRY, CDR2 SYGVKD. J gave up 5 bases and V 4 bases, and 6 bases lay outside the gene matches. CDR3 in amino acids: CAISVAGGEETQYF. For the CDR3, the DNA is TGTGCCATCAGTGTGGCGGGGGGCGAGGAGACCCAGTACTTC.

This rearrangement joins TRBV12-3 or TRBV12-4 to TRBJ1-1; D possibly corresponds to TRBD1 (5 bases). There are 15 residues in the CDR3. Between the trimmed V and J ends, which lost 5 bases and 4 bases, there was a span of 17 bases. The CDR3 DNA follows: TGTGCCAGCAGTCCGTCCGGGACCCCAAGCACTGAAGCTTTCTTT. Amino acids: CASSPSGTPSTEAFF.

The chain has TRBV21-1 and TRBJ2-2; TRBD1, as called in the table, went unchecked against the DNA. TRBV21-1 counts as a pseudogene. The CDR3 loop spans 14 amino acids. The CDR3 coding sequence is TGTGCCAGCAGCAGCAGGGCGGCCACCGGGGAGCTGTTTTTT. This translates into CASSSRAATGELFF.

The chain has TRBV25-1 and TRBJ2-7; 8 nucleotides match TRBD2. The CDR3 consists of 13 residues. Trimming took 5 bases from V and 5 from J; bases not matched to a gene: 5. Germline V gene sequence: CDR1 MGHDK, CDR2 SYGVNS. CDR3 DNA sequence: TGTGCCAGCAGTCGTAGCGGGGTAAACGAGCAGTACTTC. The encoded protein is CASSRSGVNEQYF.

This clonotype was seen many times. CDR3 residues: CASSDSDSFGNTIYF. The CDR3 nucleotides read TGTGCCAGCAGCGACTCTGACAGTTTTGGAAACACCATATATTTT. The rearrangement uses TRBV6-6 and TRBJ1-3, with TRBD1 as a possible D gene (5 bases). Per germline, CDR1 MNHNY and CDR2 SVGAGI (reference sequence). V lost 6 bases and J 3 bases, leaving 15 bases between the germline ends. CDR3 length equals 15 residues.

This clonotype was observed a handful of times. The chain links TRBV6-5 to TRBJ1-2; 7 nucleotides line up with TRBD1. Trimming at V came to 5 bases and at J to 3 bases, leaving 6 bases not matched to a gene. Germline values: CDR1 MNHEY, CDR2 SVGAGI. The CDR3 sequence is 14 residues long. As DNA, the CDR3 is TGTGCCAGCAGTCACCGGGACAGTGACTATGGCTACACCTTC. Residues: CASSHRDSDYGYTF.

At least ten counts were recorded for this clonotype. The rearrangement joins TRBV20-1 to TRBJ1-1; D remains ambiguous. V was pared by 7 bases and J by 1 base, with 10 bases between. This CDR3 has 12 amino acids. CDR1 and CDR2 (germline): DFQATT, SNEGSKA (reference sequence). CDR3 sequence: CSVPEGNTEAFF. In DNA, the CDR3 is TGCAGTGTACCCGAAGGGAACACTGAAGCTTTCTTT.

The J gene is TRBJ2-3, the V gene TRBV5-1; no clear D. This CDR3 has 14 residues. Germline assignment: CDR1 SGHRS and CDR2 YFSETQ. Trimming pared 0 bases from V and 2 bases from J, leaving 7 bases between. CDR3 in amino acids: CASSLVPFTDTQYF. CDR3 DNA: TGCGCCAGCAGCTTGGTTCCGTTCACAGATACGCAGTATTTT.

The genes are TRBV12-3 or TRBV12-4 and TRBJ1-4; the D is unclear. CDR3 length: 16 residues. Trimming shortened V by 6 bases and J by 2 bases, and 16 bases separated the two germline ends. CDR3 sequence reads: CASSKDPRATNEKLFF. CDR3 sequence (DNA): TGTGCCAGCAGCAAAGACCCCCGGGCGACTAATGAAAAACTGTTTTTT.

This clonotype came up a few times. The chain employs TRBV28 and TRBJ2-2, with 7 bases matching TRBD2. From germline, CDR1 is MDHEN and CDR2 SYDVKM. V lost 5 bases and J lost 1; bases outside the gene matches: 4. The CDR3 length is 15 residues. CDR3 in amino acids: CASSQAGLNTGELFF. DNA of the CDR3: TGTGCCAGCAGTCAAGCGGGACTGAACACCGGGGAGCTGTTTTTT. Drawing the rest from reference TRBV28 and TRBJ2-2, the complete variable domain is DVKVTQSSRYLVKRTGEKVFLECVQDMDHENMFWYRQDPGLGLRLIYFSYDVKMKEKGDIPEGYSVSREKKERFSLILESASTNQTSMYLCASSQAGLNTGELFFGEGSRLTVL.

A few counts support this clonotype. J is TRBJ2-1 and V is TRBV3-1; 7 positions match TRBD1. CDR3 length equals 14 residues. V was clipped by 8 bases and J by 7 bases; unmatched bases: 11. Germline V gene sequence: CDR1 LGHDT, CDR2 YNNKEL (reference sequence). The CDR3 loop is CASEFSTGRNEQFF. The CDR3 DNA follows: TGTGCCAGCGAATTTTCGACAGGGCGGAATGAGCAGTTCTTC.

This clonotype was found many times. The chain employs TRBV7-2 and TRBJ2-1; tentative D call: TRBD1 (5 bases). This CDR3 comprises 15 residues. With 5 bases removed from V and 1 base from J, the gap between germline ends came to 12 bases. CDR1 is SGHTA, CDR2 FQGNSA, per germline. The CDR3 here is CASSVSTGSYNEQFF. The CDR3, as DNA: TGTGCCAGCAGCGTGTCAACAGGATCCTACAATGAGCAGTTCTTC. Variable domain in full (rest from reference TRBV7-2 and TRBJ2-1): GAGVSQSPSNKVTEKGKDVELRCDPISGHTALYWYRQSLGQGLEFLIYFQGNSAPDKSGLPSDRFSAERTGGSVSTLTIQRTQQEDSAVYLCASSVSTGSYNEQFFGPGTRLTVL.

V is TRBV25-1 and J is TRBJ2-1; D is uncertain. The CDR3 totals 13 residues. Trimming took off 3 bases at V and 10 bases at J, with 13 bases between the two ends. CDR1 and CDR2 from the germline V gene are MGHDK and SYGVNS. The CDR3 region is CASSDFGRTEQFF. CDR3 bases: TGTGCCAGCAGTGATTTTGGGCGCACCGAGCAGTTCTTC. Drawing the rest from reference TRBV25-1 and TRBJ2-1, the complete variable domain is EADIYQTPRYLVIGTGKKITLECSQTMGHDKMYWYQQDPGMELHLIHYSYGVNSTEKGDLSSESTVSRIRTEHFPLTLESARPSHTSQYLCASSDFGRTEQFFGPGTRLTVL.

This clonotype was observed at least ten times. The CDR3 DNA reads as TGCGCCAGCAGCTCCGCTACCAAAAACATTCAGTACTTC. Residues: CASSSATKNIQYF. This rearrangement joins TRBV5-1 to TRBJ2-4, with D unresolved. CDR3 size: 13 residues. Deletions cut 3 bases from V and 2 bases from J, with 6 bases between. Per germline, CDR1 SGHRS and CDR2 YFSETQ.

This clonotype showed up just a few times. The chain is built from TRBV4-3 and TRBJ1-3; 7 positions match TRBD1. With 3 bases clipped from V and 3 bases from J, the junction kept 8 bases outside the gene matches. The CDR3 sequence is 16 residues long. CDR1 is LGHNA, CDR2 YSLEER, per germline. CDR3 sequence reads: CASSQAKQGIGNTIYF. CDR3 coding DNA: TGCGCCAGCAGCCAGGCAAAACAGGGGATTGGAAACACCATATATTTT.

The chain recombines TRBV12-3 or TRBV12-4 with TRBJ2-3; 9 bases align to TRBD2. V trimming: 5 bases; J trimming: 4 bases; junction bases outside the gene matches: 10. CDR3 length: 16 amino acids. The DNA of the CDR3 is TGTGCCAGCAGTCCTCGGGTAGCGGGGGCCGCAGATACGCAGTATTTT. Its translation: CASSPRVAGAADTQYF.

This clonotype was seen at least ten times. V usage is TRBV4-1 and J usage is TRBJ2-7, with D perhaps matching TRBD1 (6 bases). Germline V gene lookup returns CDR1 MGHRA and CDR2 YSYEKL. V shed 0 bases and J shed 7 bases, with 16 bases lying between them. The CDR3 is 15 amino acids. CDR3 DNA sequence: TGCGCCAGCAGCCAAGAGGGTGGCAGGGGTGGTGAGCAGTACGTC. Protein product: CASSQEGGRGGEQYV.

This clonotype occurred a few times. The chain uses TRBV6-2 or TRBV6-3 and TRBJ1-1; 11 bases align to TRBD1. V lost 6 bases and J lost 5; bases outside the gene matches: 5. Per germline, CDR1 MNHEY and CDR2 SVGEGT. The CDR3 spans 14 residues. The CDR3 bases are TGTGCCAGCAGGCCTCGGGACAGGGGGACTGAAGCTTTCTTT. Its translation: CASRPRDRGTEAFF.

This clonotype was seen more than once but under ten times. V gene TRBV12-3 or TRBV12-4 combines with J gene TRBJ1-6, with D tentatively TRBD1 (5 bases). V was clipped by 4 bases and J by 0 bases, with 10 bases between them. This CDR3 is 16 amino acids long. In DNA, the CDR3 is TGTGCCAGCAGTTCCGCTGGGGGCTCCTATAATTCACCCCTCCACTTT. This encodes CASSSAGGSYNSPLHF.

The chain carries TRBV30 and TRBJ2-3; D remains ambiguous. The V end lost 2 bases, the J end lost 2 bases, and 11 bases lay between the germline ends. Germline V CDR1 and CDR2: GTSNPN, SVGIG (reference sequence). The length of the CDR3 is 14 residues. The DNA for the CDR3 is TGTGCCTGGAGTAAGACGTCAGTCACAGATACGCAGTATTTT. Translation: CAWSKTSVTDTQYF.

In this sample, this clonotype turned up a few times. V is TRBV29-1 and J is TRBJ1-1; no clear D. This CDR3 contains 12 residues. V was shortened by 7 bases and J by 3 bases, with 12 bases between the two germline ends. Germline V gene sequence: CDR1 SQVTM, CDR2 ANQGSEA. The CDR3 DNA is TGCAGCGCCGGGAGTCAGTACACTGAAGCTTTCTTT. Translation: CSAGSQYTEAFF. Combining the CDR3 with reference TRBV29-1 and TRBJ1-1 gives the whole variable domain SAVISQKPSRDICQRGTSLTIQCQVDSQVTMMFWYRQQPGQSLTLIATANQGSEATYESGFVIDKFPISRPNLTFSTLTVSNMSPEDSSIYLCSAGSQYTEAFFGQGTRLTVV.

In this sample, this clonotype turned up many times. This chain uses TRBV5-1 with TRBJ1-6; 8 bases are shared with TRBD1. Trimming removed 4 bases from V and 11 bases from J; junction bases left unmatched: 8. Germline V lookup: CDR1 SGHRS, CDR2 YFSETQ. This CDR3 spans 14 amino acids. The CDR3: CASSVQGARTPLHF. The CDR3 region has the DNA TGCGCCAGCAGCGTCCAGGGGGCGCGGACACCCCTCCACTTT.

V gene TRBV12-3 or TRBV12-4 combines with J gene TRBJ2-5; no clear D. Trimming left V 7 bases short and J 1 base short, with 7 bases between. The CDR3 consists of 12 residues. In nucleotides, the CDR3 is TGTGCCAGCAAGGGCTTCCAAGAGACCCAGTACTTC. It translates to CASKGFQETQYF.